This T cell receptor beta chain is drawn from a study of blood T cells in healthy people across ages (dated by TCRdb to the mid-2010s). For the study in its entirety: In model experiments, roughly one uniquely barcoded TCR beta cDNA molecule per two T cells was captured by template switching. To avoid experimental bias, donors of different ages were distributed randomly across sequencing lanes. The study analyzed two additional independent replicas of 1 million unique cDNA reads from the same blood draw for two donors, one aged 18 to 30 and one aged 80 or older. Four age groups were formed from the donors: young (average approximately 15 years), middle-aged (around 41), aged (roughly 58) and long-lived (around 82). Age-related changes in TCR beta repertoire diversity were measured in the study by deep sequencing normalized with unique cDNA molecular identifiers.

Systemically healthy Caucasian individuals from Russia, some 36 in total and aged roughly 6 to 95 years, were included as donors. Approximately 9.3 milliliters of peripheral blood were drawn from each donor into EDTA-treated Vacutainer tubes. Ficoll-Paque density-gradient centrifugation was used to isolate PBMCs, with at least 6 million obtained per sample. Trizol reagent was used to extract total RNA from PBMCs, with at least 5 micrograms per sample. Naive CD45RAhigh/CD27high T cell percentages were measured by flow cytometry on a PBMC aliquot from every donor. With regard to this clonotype: Its antigen remains unidentified. Qualities for individual bases were not recorded, and no much larger clone is one base off.

Points the paper makes about the study in general: Compared with the aged group, more naive CD4+ T cells, fewer expanded clones and increased TCR diversity were shown by the long-lived group, suggesting age selection. As age increased, observed TCR beta diversity per million T cells dropped in a roughly linear way, and a significant reduction was already evident by age 40. Estimates of total diversity from one million sequenced T cells were regarded as lower bounds and underestimates. Because the CMV infection status of the donors was unknown, age-related changes in expanded clonotypes may potentially have been confounded. Conclusive comparison of naive and antigen-experienced compartments was prevented by the profiling of bulk unsorted PBMCs. There was a strong correlation between observed TCR beta diversity and the percentage of naive T cells measured by flow cytometry.

The protocol used for the library was 5' RACE. TCRdb records Illumina HiSeq 2500 as the sequencer. A second PCR of roughly 7 to 11 cycles was performed with a sample-barcoded 5' primer and a J-beta primer mix. Each TCR beta cDNA molecule received a unique molecular identifier from a template-switch 5' adaptor carrying 12 random nucleotides. Each sample yielded at least 3 million CDR3-containing paired-end reads. First-strand cDNA synthesis was performed from all RNA using the Mint cDNA synthesis kit, with priming by a TRBC-specific oligonucleotide. Following uracil-DNA glycosylase treatment, a first 18-cycle PCR with universal primers M1SS and BC2_uni_R was performed on all cDNA. The original pipeline was this. Each sample was normalized by randomly selecting 1 million high-quality reads, each carrying a distinct molecular identifier. Instead of being binned into consensus sequences, reads with shared molecular identifiers were discarded. MiTCR, with a Q25 quality threshold and the strictest error-elimination algorithm, was used for CDR3 identification, clonotype clustering and error correction. Lower-bound total TCR beta diversity was estimated with a nonparametric unseen species model using Euler transformation. TCRdb cleaned the public reads at Q25 with fastp, built clones with MiXCR and kept in-frame beta chains. Identical CDR3 protein sequences are pooled into one entry, listed with their most common genes and DNA. The V and J calls follow TCRdb's processing rather than the paper's. The sample table shows more than 650,000 distinct CDR3 sequences, and 22% are seen once. The ten top clones hold about 22% of the sample.

Sequenced input: blood. The clonotype was recovered from a man between 70 and 80 years old in good health.

The DNA is as follows: TGCGCCAGCAGCCAAGAGATCCACAGGGGGCGTGGGGCCGATTCGAACACTGAAGCTTTCTTT. The translation is CASSQEIHRGRGADSNTEAFF. The V gene is TRBV4-1 and the J gene is TRBJ1-1, and TRBD1 matches 9 of the central bases. From the cysteine through the phenylalanine, the CDR3 covers 21 amino acids. Only CDR3 DNA is held: 63 bases, read in frame from base 1. The germline V gene yields MGHRA for CDR1 and YSYEKL for CDR2. V is trimmed back by 0 bases and J by 1 base, and the junction contains 18 bases that no gene match accounts for.